Shown below are 30 T cell receptor beta chains from a single sample sequenced in a study of T cell repertoires in cytomegalovirus infection. TCRdb independently ran MiXCR on the reads; one entry per CDR3 protein. The data hold around 340,000 distinct CDR3 sequences, with 29% observed a single time. Their target antigens are unknown. The source was cultured PBMCs, collected from culture after CMV antigen stimulation. The source is a human donor in good health (CMV status not recorded). Some clones in this sample may be carry-over from other donors' samples.

This chain connects TRBV27 to TRBJ1-5; perhaps TRBD1 as D (6 bases). Germline V gene data show CDR1 as MNHEY and CDR2 as SMNVEV (reference sequence). CDR3 size: 15 residues. Deletions cut 4 bases from V and 4 bases from J, with 14 bases between. This CDR3 is CASSSWTEENQPQHF. The CDR3 DNA reads as TGTGCCAGCAGTTCCTGGACAGAGGAAAATCAGCCCCAGCATTTT.

The CDR3 region is CASSVGGSPKTQYF. CDR3 DNA: TGTGCCAGCAGCGTAGGGGGAAGCCCCAAGACCCAGTACTTC. The J gene is TRBJ2-5, the V gene TRBV9; unclear D gene. The CDR3 totals 14 residues. Germline V gives CDR1 SGDLS, CDR2 YYNGEE. Deletions cut 0 bases from V and 6 bases from J, with 12 bases between.

This clonotype occurred a few times. An end of the junction does not agree with germline; a read error may underlie this. This rearrangement joins TRBV7-7 to TRBJ2-1; D is unclear. This CDR3 spans 13 amino acids. CDR1 SSHAT and CDR2 FNYEAQ come from the germline V gene (reference sequence). The DNA of the CDR3 is TGTGCTAGCAGCTTTGAGGAATTCAATGAGCAGTTCTTC. Translated, it gives CASSFEEFNEQFF.

This clonotype was counted between two and nine times. V usage is TRBV6-1 and J usage is TRBJ2-7, with 8 nucleotides matching TRBD1. The CDR3 consists of 15 residues. With V trimmed by 1 base and J by 3 bases, 5 bases remained unmatched. Germline V CDR1 and CDR2: MNHNS, SASEGT. The CDR3 DNA follows: TGTGCCAGCAGTGAAGAAAGGACAGGGCTCTACGAGCAGTACTTC. It translates to CASSEERTGLYEQYF.

This clonotype has just a few counts. The rearrangement uses TRBV7-9 and TRBJ2-5; D may be TRBD1 (5 bases). The V and J ends lost 7 bases and 1 base respectively, with 13 bases between them. CDR1 is SEHNR and CDR2 is FQNEAQ in the germline V gene (reference sequence). The CDR3 sequence is 14 residues long. The CDR3 nucleotides are TGTGCCAGCACTATAGGGGCCAGCCAAGAGACCCAGTACTTC. Translation gives CASTIGASQETQYF.

This clonotype has a single count. The chain recombines TRBV30 with TRBJ2-1; 7 bases map to TRBD1. CDR3 size: 12 residues. With 4 bases clipped from V and 5 bases from J, the junction kept 2 bases outside the gene matches. Looked up from germline, CDR1 is GTSNPN and CDR2 is SVGIG (reference sequence). This chain's CDR3 is CAWTGQNNEQFF. The CDR3 nucleotides are TGTGCCTGGACGGGACAGAACAATGAGCAGTTCTTC.

Concerning this clonotype: No conserved phenylalanine or tryptophan is present at the end of the CDR3, so a read error is the likely explanation. This chain joins TRBV7-6 and TRBJ2-7; 7 nucleotides agree with TRBD2. This CDR3 has 18 amino acids. Trimming cost V 1 base and J 6 bases; bases outside gene matches: 18. Per germline, CDR1 SGHVS and CDR2 FNYEAQ. CDR3 in amino acids: CASSLEPLGGEQVAEQYL. The CDR3 DNA reads TGTGCCAGCAGCTTAGAGCCTTTGGGGGGGGAACAAGTAGCCGAGCAGTACCTC.

The chain employs TRBV30 and TRBJ1-5, with 9 bases identical to TRBD1. The V gene end was trimmed by 2 bases and the J gene end by 10 bases; junction bases not matched to a gene: 6. CDR1 is GTSNPN and CDR2 is SVGIG in the germline V gene (reference sequence). The CDR3 has 13 residues. Here the CDR3 reads CAWSRGTGNPQHF. In DNA form, the CDR3 reads TGTGCCTGGAGTAGAGGGACAGGGAACCCCCAGCATTTT.

This clonotype has only a few counts. V gene TRBV7-9 combines with J gene TRBJ2-1; D is possibly TRBD1 (6 bases). The CDR3 runs 15 residues. The germline V gene has CDR1 SEHNR and CDR2 FQNEAQ (reference sequence). The germline V and J ends were trimmed by 7 bases and 4 bases, with 17 bases remaining between them. CDR3 nucleotide sequence: TGTGCCAGCAACCGGACAGAGCTTGTTTACAATGAGCAGTTCTTC. Protein product: CASNRTELVYNEQFF.

This clonotype was detected ten times or more. The chain uses TRBV7-2 and TRBJ2-2; D gene ambiguous. The CDR3 covers 14 residues. V was cut by 1 base and J by 5 bases, with 8 bases left in between. Germline CDR1 reads SGHTA; CDR2 reads FQGNSA. The CDR3 coding sequence is TGTGCCAGCAGCTTAGGGGCCTCAACCGGGGAGCTGTTTTTT. Amino acid sequence: CASSLGASTGELFF.

This clonotype showed up just a few times. The V call is TRBV12-3 or TRBV12-4, the J call TRBJ1-2; tentatively, D is TRBD1 (6 bases). Trimming left V 1 base short and J 6 bases short, with 15 bases between. The CDR3 covers 15 residues. The CDR3 DNA follows: TGTGCCAGCAGTTTAGTAAGGGGGGCTGGGGATGGCTACACCTTC. Translating gives CASSLVRGAGDGYTF.

As for this clonotype: A much larger clone lies one base from this, so it may be a read error. The rearrangement uses TRBV11-1 and TRBJ2-3; the D gene could be TRBD1 or TRBD2 (5 bases each). The germline V gene has CDR1 SGHAT and CDR2 FQDESV (reference sequence). Trimming cost V 5 bases and J 2 bases, with 11 bases left between them. This CDR3 region has 14 residues. CDR3 region: CASSLGTNTDTQYF. Written as DNA, the CDR3 is TGTGCCAGCAGCCTCGGGACCAACACAGATACGCAGTATTTT.

This clonotype has only a few counts. The chain employs TRBV7-2 and TRBJ2-1; 8 bases line up with TRBD2. Germline loops: CDR1 SGHTA, CDR2 FQGNSA. The J segment lost 12 bases and the V segment lost 5 bases, leaving 12 bases of the junction unmatched. This CDR3 is built from 14 residues. The CDR3 DNA reads TGTGCCAGCAGCCCCCTAGCGGGTAGAAGCCGGCAGTTCTTC. Its translation: CASSPLAGRSRQFF.

This clonotype occurred once. The genes are TRBV3-1 and TRBJ2-2, with no clear D. The length of the CDR3 is 13 residues. V was cut by 4 bases and J by 6 bases, with 9 bases left in between. Germline lookup yields CDR1 LGHDT and CDR2 YNNKEL (reference sequence). The CDR3 region has the DNA TGTGCCAGCAGCCCCCTGGCACCCGGGGAGCTGTTTTTT. Translated, it gives CASSPLAPGELFF.

This chain joins TRBV6-1 and TRBJ1-5; D is uncertain. CDR1 and CDR2 from the germline V gene are MNHNS and SASEGT. This CDR3 is 14 amino acids long. The ends were cut back, 2 bases at V and 7 bases at J, with 12 bases in the middle. The CDR3: CASSEQPGGQPQHF. CDR3 DNA: TGTGCCAGCAGTGAACAGCCGGGCGGGCAGCCCCAGCATTTT.

V gene TRBV7-9 combines with J gene TRBJ2-1, with D possibly matching TRBD1 (6 bases). The germline V gene encodes CDR1 SEHNR and CDR2 FQNEAQ (reference sequence). CDR3 length: 15 amino acids. The V end lost 1 base, the J end lost 6 bases, and 13 bases lay between the germline ends. Written as DNA, the CDR3 is TGTGCCAGCAGCTTAGGACAGGTGCCCGTCAATGAGCAGTTCTTC. This encodes CASSLGQVPVNEQFF.

This chain links TRBV2 with TRBJ2-3; 8 bases fit TRBD1. V lost 1 base and J lost 4; bases outside the gene matches: 4. CDR1 and CDR2 from the germline V gene are SNHLY and FYNNEI. This CDR3 comprises 15 residues. Written as DNA, the CDR3 is TGTGCCAGCAGTGAAGGGACAGGGTCATCAGATACGCAGTATTTT. As protein: CASSEGTGSSDTQYF.

About this clonotype: A much larger clone differs by one base, so this may be a read error. This chain connects TRBV7-2 to TRBJ1-2; TRBD1 matches at 9 bases. Germline CDR1 and CDR2: SGHTA and FQGNSA. The CDR3 is made up of 14 amino acids. The CDR3, as DNA: TGTGCCAGCACGTGGGACAGGGCTGGCTATGGCTGCACCTTC. It translates to CASTWDRAGYGCTF.

The table lists this clonotype with a few counts. The V and J genes are TRBV11-3 and TRBJ1-1, with D unresolved. Trimming stripped 3 bases from V and 1 base from J, with 6 bases between. The length of the CDR3 is 13 residues. The V gene's germline CDR1 is SGHNT and CDR2 YENEEA. The CDR3 spells CASSFEPNTEAFF. Here the CDR3 DNA reads TGTGCCAGCAGCTTTGAACCGAACACTGAAGCTTTCTTT.

This clonotype was counted only a few times. This chain uses TRBV7-2 with TRBJ2-5, with a weak D call TRBD2 (6 bases). The CDR3 is 14 residues long. With 3 bases removed from V and 5 bases from J, the gap between germline ends came to 13 bases. From germline, CDR1 is SGHTA and CDR2 FQGNSA. The CDR3 loop reads CASSFAGAGETQYF. As DNA, the CDR3 is TGTGCCAGCAGCTTCGCCGGGGCGGGGGAGACCCAGTACTTC.

In this sample, this clonotype turned up a few times. The chain uses TRBV19 and TRBJ1-5; D not certain. Trimming removed 3 bases at V and 5 bases at J, with 8 bases between. The germline V gene encodes CDR1 LNHDA and CDR2 SQIVND (reference sequence). The CDR3 is made up of 13 amino acids. CDR3 coding DNA: TGTGCCAGTAGTATCGCAGCTTATCAGCCCCAGCATTTT. Its protein is CASSIAAYQPQHF.

The rearrangement uses TRBV18 and TRBJ1-6; 9 nucleotides align to TRBD1. This CDR3 region has 14 residues. CDR1 is KGHSH, CDR2 LQKENI, per germline. J gave up 7 bases and V 5 bases, and 3 bases lay outside the gene matches. CDR3 protein: CASSSGTGNSPLHF. The CDR3 DNA reads TGTGCCAGCTCATCCGGGACAGGGAATTCACCCCTCCACTTT.

This clonotype was recorded many times. This sequence joins TRBV27 and TRBJ1-6; 10 bases align to TRBD1. The germline CDR1 and CDR2 sequences are MNHEY and SMNVEV (reference sequence). Trimming cost V 2 bases and J 7 bases; bases outside gene matches: 17. The CDR3 has 20 residues. In DNA, the CDR3 is TGTGCCAGCAGTTTAATGGGGACAGGGGTAGGCCTAGTTTGGAATTCACCCCTCCACTTT. It encodes CASSLMGTGVGLVWNSPLHF.

The rearrangement uses TRBV25-1 and TRBJ1-1, with 7 bases fitting TRBD1. Unmatched junction bases numbered 8, after V lost 4 bases and J lost 0 bases. CDR1 is MGHDK and CDR2 is SYGVNS in the germline V gene. The CDR3 spans 16 residues. The CDR3 here is CASSGQGGRMNTEAFF. Written as DNA, the CDR3 is TGTGCCAGCAGTGGACAGGGAGGGCGGATGAACACTGAAGCTTTCTTT. Supplemented by reference TRBV25-1 and TRBJ1-1, the full variable domain reads EADIYQTPRYLVIGTGKKITLECSQTMGHDKMYWYQQDPGMELHLIHYSYGVNSTEKGDLSSESTVSRIRTEHFPLTLESARPSHTSQYLCASSGQGGRMNTEAFFGQGTRLTVV.

This clonotype was counted between two and nine times. This rearrangement joins TRBV19 to TRBJ2-3; perhaps TRBD2 as D (6 bases). This CDR3 comprises 15 residues. Trimming stripped 6 bases from V and 0 bases from J, with 13 bases between. The germline V gene encodes CDR1 LNHDA and CDR2 SQIVND (reference sequence). The CDR3 bases are TGTGCCAGTAGGGCGGGGTTAAAGAGCACAGATACGCAGTATTTT. Protein product: CASRAGLKSTDTQYF.

The chain has TRBV7-2 and TRBJ1-5; D perhaps matches TRBD1 (6 bases). Trimming took 7 bases from V and 0 from J, leaving 22 bases between them. The CDR3 totals 18 residues. Germline values: CDR1 SGHTA, CDR2 FQGNSA. CDR3 sequence (DNA): TGTGCCAGCATCAACTTACTAGGGGGGGGTGGTAGCAATCAGCCCCAGCATTTT. This sequence encodes CASINLLGGGGSNQPQHF.

This clonotype was observed many times. The chain links TRBV7-6 to TRBJ2-1; TRBD1 agrees at 7 bases. Germline V gives CDR1 SGHVS, CDR2 FNYEAQ. J was trimmed by 4 bases and V by 5 bases; bases with no gene match: 11. The CDR3 runs 16 residues. DNA for the CDR3: TGTGCCAGCAGCCCAGGGACAGCAAACCCATACAATGAGCAGTTCTTC. Amino acids: CASSPGTANPYNEQFF.

The chain joins TRBV5-6 to TRBJ2-3; 9 bases are shared with TRBD1. CDR1 and CDR2 from the germline V gene are SGHDT and YYEEEE. The V and J ends lost 2 bases and 2 bases, in that order; junction bases with no gene match: 6. The CDR3 is 16 residues long. Here the CDR3 reads CASSLGGQGNTDTQYF. The CDR3 nucleotides are TGTGCCAGCAGCTTAGGGGGACAGGGAAACACAGATACGCAGTATTTT. Based on the CDR3 plus reference TRBV5-6 and TRBJ2-3, the full variable domain is DAGVTQSPTHLIKTRGQQVTLRCSPKSGHDTVSWYQQALGQGPQFIFQYYEEEERQRGNFPDRFSGHQFPNYSSELNVNALLLGDSALYLCASSLGGQGNTDTQYFGPGTRLTVL.

The J gene is TRBJ1-5, the V gene TRBV19; D possibly corresponds to TRBD1 (6 bases). The CDR3 extends over 13 amino acids. Germline V lookup: CDR1 LNHDA, CDR2 SQIVND (reference sequence). V gave up 0 bases and J gave up 7 bases, with 7 bases separating them. The CDR3 region is CASSIEQGQPQHF. In DNA form, the CDR3 reads TGTGCCAGTAGTATAGAGCAGGGGCAGCCCCAGCATTTT.

This chain links TRBV19 with TRBJ1-4, with D perhaps TRBD1 (5 bases). Germline CDR1 is LNHDA and CDR2 is SQIVND (reference sequence). The CDR3 spans 13 residues. Trimming left V 9 bases short and J 5 bases short, with 13 bases between. The CDR3 DNA is TGTGCCAGCGAGGAACGGGGGAATGAAAAACTGTTTTTT. Translating gives CASEERGNEKLFF.